This T cell receptor (beta chain) was profiled in a study of blood T cell repertoires in COVID-19. The repertoire was sequenced with immunoSEQ multiplex PCR; TCRdb's copy has only in-frame clones and lacks some. Of under 500,000 clones in the sample, 70% to 90% were seen once. Germline V gives CDR1 WNHNN, CDR2 SYGVQD (reference sequence). The ends lost 4 bases at V and 6 bases at J; junction bases unmatched: 8. The CDR3 covers 16 residues. The rearrangement links TRBV10-1 to TRBJ2-2; TRBD2 aligns across 10 bases. Sample: PBMCs or T cells enriched from blood (not recorded which). This TCR was sampled from a woman between 18 and 29 years old with acute COVID-19. CDR3 DNA: TGCGCCAGCAGTGCCTCCCTAGCGGGAGAACCCGGGGAGCTGTTTTTT. Amino acid sequence: CASSASLAGEPGELFF.